The 27 T cell receptor beta chains below were found in one sample sequenced in a study of OX40 agonist ivuxolimab in advanced cancers. Assay: immunoSEQ multiplex PCR; the TCRdb copy retains only in-frame clones and omits some. The sample has some 95,000 clones; approximately 90% are singletons. The sequenced sample was CD4+ or CD8+ T cells sorted from blood, obtained in a trial of the OX40 agonist ivuxolimab. All receptors derive from an adult with an advanced solid tumor such as melanoma, head and neck, liver or kidney cancer.

The V gene is TRBV5-6, the J gene TRBJ1-5, with D maybe TRBD1 (5 bases). Germline assignment: CDR1 SGHDT and CDR2 YYEEEE. The CDR3 runs to 16 residues. Trimming stripped 3 bases from V and 0 bases from J, with 13 bases between. The CDR3 sequence: CASSSGDARSNQPQHF. CDR3 in DNA: TGTGCCAGCAGCTCCGGGGACGCTCGTAGCAATCAGCCCCAGCATTTT.

The chain's CDR3 is CASSLASKLYEQYF. The CDR3 nucleotides are TGTGCCAGCAGCTTGGCTAGCAAACTCTACGAGCAGTACTTC. This chain connects TRBV5-4 to TRBJ2-7; maybe TRBD2 (5 bases). Germline V CDR1 and CDR2: SGHNT, YYREEE (reference sequence). Trimming pared 0 bases from V and 3 bases from J, leaving 10 bases between. CDR3 size: 14 residues.

The chain recombines TRBV5-5 with TRBJ1-2; no firm D call. Germline assignment: CDR1 SGHKS and CDR2 YYEKEE (reference sequence). V was clipped by 0 bases and J by 8 bases, with 5 bases between them. The CDR3 has 11 residues. CDR3 bases: TGTGCCAGCAGCTTGGCCGAGGGCTACACCTTC. Translating it yields CASSLAEGYTF.

The V call is TRBV7-3, the J call TRBJ1-1, with D tentatively TRBD1 (5 bases). The germline gives CDR1 SGHTA, CDR2 FQGTGA. This CDR3 comprises 13 residues. V was clipped by 4 bases and J by 8 bases, with 14 bases between them. The CDR3 loop reads CASSWTRRGEAFF. The CDR3, as DNA: TGTGCCAGCAGCTGGACTCGACGGGGGGAAGCTTTCTTT.

This chain joins TRBV29-1 and TRBJ2-5; TRBD2 is a possible D gene (6 bases). The CDR3 sequence is 11 residues long. CDR1 and CDR2 from the germline V gene are SQVTM and ANQGSEA. V was shortened by 5 bases and J by 5 bases, with 9 bases between the two germline ends. The DNA of the CDR3 is TGCAGCGTTCGGGCGGGGGAGACCCAGTACTTC. Protein: CSVRAGETQYF.

The V and J genes are TRBV28 and TRBJ2-5; D unresolved. The CDR3 is made up of 13 amino acids. Germline CDR1 MDHEN, CDR2 SYDVKM. V was cut by 9 bases and J by 1 base, with 12 bases left in between. The DNA for the CDR3 is TGTGCCAGTCGAGGTTCTATCCAAGAGACCCAGTACTTC. It codes for CASRGSIQETQYF.

CDR3 in DNA: TGTGCCAGCAGCGCCATGGAGAATTCACCCCTCCACTTT. Residues: CASSAMENSPLHF. The gene calls are TRBV7-2 and TRBJ1-6; no clear D gene. Per the germline V gene, CDR1 is SGHTA and CDR2 is FQGNSA. The V end lost 5 bases, the J end lost 7 bases, and 9 bases lay between the germline ends. CDR3 length: 13 amino acids.

The chain has TRBV5-6 and TRBJ2-7; D is uncertain. CDR1 is SGHDT and CDR2 is YYEEEE in the germline V gene. Trimming stripped 3 bases from V and 2 bases from J, with 15 bases between. The CDR3 loop spans 15 amino acids. As DNA, the CDR3 is TGTGCCAGCAGCTCCTGGCGGAAGGGAACCTACGAGCAGTACTTC. Amino acids: CASSSWRKGTYEQYF.

The genes are TRBV27 and TRBJ2-5, with 10 bases that match TRBD2. Germline assignment: CDR1 MNHEY and CDR2 SMNVEV (reference sequence). The CDR3 is 15 residues long. Trimming cost V 6 bases and J 4 bases; bases outside gene matches: 8. The CDR3, as DNA: TGTGCCAGCAGCTCCAGCGGGGGGGGAATAGAGACCCAGTACTTC. This translates into CASSSSGGGIETQYF.

The genes are TRBV2 and TRBJ1-5; D gene uncertain. Germline CDR1 and CDR2: SNHLY and FYNNEI. The CDR3 totals 13 residues. The V and J ends lost 5 bases and 3 bases respectively, with 8 bases between them. The CDR3 coding sequence is TGTGCCAGCAGTAGGCAGCCCAATCAGCCCCAGCATTTT. Translated, it gives CASSRQPNQPQHF.

V is TRBV9 and J is TRBJ1-2, with 10 bases matching TRBD1. CDR3 length: 15 amino acids. The V gene end was trimmed by 3 bases and the J gene end by 4 bases; junction bases not matched to a gene: 6. The germline V gene encodes CDR1 SGDLS and CDR2 YYNGEE. This chain's CDR3 is CASSATGGLAYGYTF. The CDR3 region has the DNA TGTGCCAGCAGCGCGACAGGGGGCCTGGCCTATGGCTACACCTTC.

The chain joins TRBV4-1 to TRBJ1-5, with D perhaps TRBD1 (5 bases). Germline values: CDR1 MGHRA, CDR2 YSYEKL. This CDR3 has 20 amino acids. V was cut by 0 bases and J by 6 bases, with 27 bases left in between. CDR3 DNA sequence: TGCGCCAGCAGCCAAGATCTAAGGGGCAGGGTGGGACCCACGAGTCAGCCCCAGCATTTT. Protein: CASSQDLRGRVGPTSQPQHF.

The chain couples TRBV2 to TRBJ2-7; D may be TRBD1 (5 bases). Germline CDR1 is SNHLY and CDR2 is FYNNEI. There are 14 residues in the CDR3. V was clipped by 2 bases and J by 2 bases, with 10 bases between them. In DNA form, the CDR3 reads TGTGCCAGCAGTGAAAGTGGCAGGGCCTACGAGCAGTACTTC. Translation gives CASSESGRAYEQYF. Filled out from reference TRBV2 and TRBJ2-7, the complete variable domain reads EPEVTQTPSHQVTQMGQEVILRCVPISNHLYFYWYRQILGQKVEFLVSFYNNEISEKSEIFDDQFSVERPDGSNFTLKIRSTKLEDSAMYFCASSESGRAYEQYFGPGTRLTVT.

The chain uses TRBV11-1 and TRBJ1-1; D gene uncertain. Trimming removed 5 bases from V and 0 bases from J, with 22 bases in between. The CDR3 extends over 18 amino acids. Germline V lookup: CDR1 SGHAT, CDR2 FQDESV (reference sequence). The CDR3 reads CASSLKPRVNGLNTEAFF. The CDR3 coding sequence is TGTGCCAGCAGCCTCAAGCCAAGGGTTAACGGACTGAACACTGAAGCTTTCTTT.

This clone was seen once. This chain uses TRBV6-1 with TRBJ2-5; D possibly uses TRBD1 or TRBD2 (5 bases each). Trimming stripped 2 bases from V and 7 bases from J, with 14 bases between. CDR3 length: 14 amino acids. Germline assignment: CDR1 MNHNS and CDR2 SASEGT. The CDR3 coding sequence is TGTGCCAGCAGTGAATCGCCGGGGCTCGTGACCCAGTACTTC. Translating it yields CASSESPGLVTQYF.

This rearrangement joins TRBV14 to TRBJ1-2; 8 bases match TRBD1. The V segment lost 1 base and the J segment 7 bases; nucleotides outside the gene matches: 8. CDR3 length: 15 residues. Looked up from germline, CDR1 is SGHDN and CDR2 is FVKESK. CDR3 bases: TGTGCCAGCAGCCAAGCCGGGACAGGAGTGGGTGGCTACACCTTC. Its translation is CASSQAGTGVGGYTF.

The V call is TRBV12-2, the J call TRBJ2-7; TRBD1 is the table's D call and was not checked against the DNA. TRBV12-2 is a listed pseudogene. The CDR3 is 16 amino acids. CDR3 amino acids: CASRFDSGTGTSEQYF. CDR3 DNA sequence: TGTGCAAGTCGCTTTGACTCCGGGACAGGGACCTCCGAGCAGTACTTC.

V gene TRBV7-9 combines with J gene TRBJ2-7, with a tentative D call TRBD1 (5 bases). V lost 5 bases, J lost 0 bases, and 11 bases lay in between. Germline V CDR1 and CDR2: SEHNR, FQNEAQ (reference sequence). The CDR3 sequence is 14 residues long. The CDR3 bases are TGTGCCAGCAGCACCCGACAGAGCTCCTACGAGCAGTACTTC. As protein: CASSTRQSSYEQYF. The complete variable domain, with remaining parts taken from reference TRBV7-9 and TRBJ2-7, reads DTGVSQNPRHKITKRGQNVTFRCDPISEHNRLYWYRQTLGQGPEFLTYFQNEAQLEKSRLLSDRFSAERPKGSFSTLEIQRTEQGDSAMYLCASSTRQSSYEQYFGPGTRLTVT.

The V call is TRBV5-1, the J call TRBJ1-6, with D maybe TRBD1 (6 bases). The germline gives CDR1 SGHRS, CDR2 YFSETQ. V gave up 3 bases and J gave up 9 bases, with 13 bases separating them. The CDR3 loop spans 14 amino acids. The CDR3 bases are TGCGCCAGCAGCTCACAGGGTTTCGGTTCACCCCTCCACTTT. The encoded protein is CASSSQGFGSPLHF.

The chain has TRBV5-6 and TRBJ1-5; D unclear. The V gene's germline CDR1 is SGHDT and CDR2 YYEEEE. V lost 0 bases and J lost 5, with 12 bases in between. This CDR3 has 15 residues. The CDR3 DNA follows: TGTGCCAGCAGCTTGGGCGGGCTGCCCCATCAGCCCCAGCATTTT. Its protein product is CASSLGGLPHQPQHF. Complete variable domain (other parts from reference TRBV5-6 and TRBJ1-5): DAGVTQSPTHLIKTRGQQVTLRCSPKSGHDTVSWYQQALGQGPQFIFQYYEEEERQRGNFPDRFSGHQFPNYSSELNVNALLLGDSALYLCASSLGGLPHQPQHFGDGTRLSIL.

Concerning this clone: At one end, the junction sequence differs from germline, possibly due to a read error. DNA of the CDR3: TGTGCCGGCAGTTACGATTGGGGAGGCAATGAGCAGTTCTTC. It codes for CAGSYDWGGNEQFF. The V call is TRBV6-5, the J call TRBJ2-1; the D gene is possibly TRBD2 (6 bases). The CDR3 covers 14 residues. Germline loops: CDR1 MNHEY, CDR2 SVGAGI.

This chain connects TRBV9 to TRBJ2-5; 9 bases match TRBD1. The J segment lost 5 bases and the V segment lost 3 bases, leaving 5 bases of the junction unmatched. Looked up from germline, CDR1 is SGDLS and CDR2 is YYNGEE. CDR3 size: 14 residues. CDR3 nucleotide sequence: TGTGCCAGCAGCGCGGGACAGGGTCAGGAGACCCAGTACTTC. This sequence encodes CASSAGQGQETQYF. Complete variable domain (other parts from reference TRBV9 and TRBJ2-5): DSGVTQTPKHLITATGQRVTLRCSPRSGDLSVYWYQQSLDQGLQFLIQYYNGEERAKGNILERFSAQQFPDLHSELNLSSLELGDSALYFCASSAGQGQETQYFGPGTRLLVL.

The CDR3 DNA sequence: TGCGCCAGCAGTGAACTGGGTCCCCAGAATGAGCAGTTCTTC. This sequence encodes CASSELGPQNEQFF. The V and J genes are TRBV10-1 and TRBJ2-1; D is undetermined. From germline, CDR1 is WNHNN and CDR2 SYGVQD (reference sequence). The CDR3 totals 14 residues. V was shortened by 3 bases and J by 7 bases, with 13 bases between the two germline ends.

The CDR3 DNA reads as TGCGCCAGCAGCTCGATGGGGGGTTCGAGTGGCTACACCTTC. This sequence encodes CASSSMGGSSGYTF. The V gene is TRBV5-1, the J gene TRBJ1-2; possibly TRBD1 for D (5 bases). Germline CDR1 SGHRS, CDR2 YFSETQ. The germline V and J ends were trimmed by 3 bases and 7 bases, with 16 bases remaining between them. CDR3 length equals 14 residues.

V is TRBV7-3 and J is TRBJ2-4, with D tentatively TRBD1 (6 bases). Trimming stripped 4 bases from V and 8 bases from J, with 9 bases between. CDR3 length equals 12 residues. Germline CDR1 reads SGHTA; CDR2 reads FQGTGA. The chain's CDR3 is CASSSAGDIQYF. The CDR3 DNA is TGTGCCAGCAGCTCAGCAGGGGACATTCAGTACTTC.

CDR3 amino acids: CASSGQGWAFF. CDR3 DNA: TGTGCCAGCAGTGGCCAGGGATGGGCTTTCTTT. The V call is TRBV2, the J call TRBJ1-1; tentatively, D is TRBD1 (5 bases). V was cut by 4 bases and J by 11 bases, with 11 bases left in between. Germline V gene data show CDR1 as SNHLY and CDR2 as FYNNEI. CDR3 length: 11 amino acids. The full variable domain, in which reference TRBV2 and TRBJ1-1 provide the parts outside the CDR3, is EPEVTQTPSHQVTQMGQEVILRCVPISNHLYFYWYRQILGQKVEFLVSFYNNEISEKSEIFDDQFSVERPDGSNFTLKIRSTKLEDSAMYFCASSGQGWAFFGQGTRLTVV.

The V and J genes are TRBV4-1 and TRBJ2-7; 9 bases align to TRBD2. Looked up from germline, CDR1 is MGHRA and CDR2 is YSYEKL. This CDR3 is built from 18 residues. Unmatched junction bases numbered 11, after V lost 0 bases and J lost 2 bases. CDR3 DNA: TGCGCCAGCAGCCAAGACCCTCGGGGAGCGGGGGGAACCTACGAGCAGTACTTC. Encoded protein: CASSQDPRGAGGTYEQYF.